The entry that follows covers one TCR beta chain sequence. The CDR3 contains 14 residues. Trimming at V came to 4 bases and at J to 8 bases, leaving 6 bases not matched to a gene. CDR1 and CDR2 from the germline V gene are MNHEY and SMNVEV (reference sequence). This sample stems from a study of blood T cell repertoires in COVID-19. Generated by immunoSEQ multiplex PCR, the TCRdb table keeps only in-frame clones and is missing some. The sample has tens of thousands of clones; around 77% are singletons. This receptor was obtained from a human donor in a cohort sampled during active COVID-19. Sequenced material: peripheral blood. The chain carries TRBV27 and TRBJ1-4, with 8 bases that match TRBD1. CDR3 protein: CASSSDRGGEKLFF. DNA of the CDR3: TGTGCCAGCAGTTCAGACAGGGGTGGCGAAAAACTGTTTTTT.